The T cell receptor (beta chain) described here comes from a study of T cell repertoires in cytomegalovirus infection. Overall study context: Use of recently identified HLA-C-restricted and well-studied HLA-B-restricted CMV epitopes was part of the study. Matching HLA type, along with CMV infection, was indicated by public TCR beta signatures.

Points on this clonotype: Antigen specificity is unknown.

CDR1 and CDR2 from the germline V gene are ENHRY and SYGVKD. This CDR3 spans 15 amino acids. V gave up 2 bases and J gave up 5 bases, with 14 bases separating them. TCRdb re-called the reads with MiXCR, one entry per CDR3 protein. Found here are under 50,000 distinct CDR3 sequences, about 20% of them singletons; the top ten hold 70% to 90%. Points from the study as a whole: Of the TCR beta families, the public ones yielded a cumulative frequency that identified carriers of CMV plus the relevant HLA. It was HLA-C-restricted CMV-specific TCR beta clonotypes that dominated the response ex vivo.

The gene calls are TRBV10-3 and TRBJ2-3, with D possibly matching TRBD1 (6 bases). The specimen comprised CD8+ T cells from cultured PBMCs, sampled from culture after CMV antigen stimulation. The source of this sequence is a human donor in good health (CMV status not recorded). Some clones in this sample may be carry-over from other donors' samples. In nucleotides, the CDR3 is TGTGCCATCAGTGAGATTGATCCAGGGGAAGATACGCAGTATTTT. Translated, it gives CAISEIDPGEDTQYF.